Below, one T cell receptor beta chain is given with its context. The entry originates in a study of cytomegalovirus exposure and HLA in healthy donors. The PCR used 60 Vbeta and 13 Jbeta primers. Data came from immunoSEQ multiplex PCR; TCRdb stores just in-frame clones and leaves some out. Here the sample spans approximately 140,000 clones, about 70% being singletons. Germline loops: CDR1 SGDLS, CDR2 YYNGEE. The V end was cut by 0 bases, the J end by 8 bases, with 8 bases between. CDR3 size: 12 residues. Sequenced material: PBMCs. The receptor was isolated from a woman aged 55-69 years in good health and CMV-seropositive. This chain joins TRBV9 and TRBJ1-2; D is ambiguous. Here the CDR3 DNA reads TGTGCCAGCAGCGTAGTTGGAGGGGGCTACACCTTC. Its protein is CASSVVGGGYTF.